Listed below are T cell receptor beta chains from one sample, sequenced in a study of vaccination and CD4 T cells after COVID-19. Their specific antigens are unknown. Via MiXCR, TCRdb re-called the PCR reads, giving one row per CDR3 protein. Of about 17,000 distinct CDR3 sequences listed, 43% are singletons. The source material was CD4+ T cells from blood, cultured in vitro, sampled after SARS-CoV-2 vaccination. These TCRs come from a human donor who had recovered from COVID-19. CDR3s leave out the opening cysteine and the closing phenylalanine or tryptophan. Each record gives: J gene, D gene, V gene, clone size, CDR3 protein. A D gene is named only where the DNA matches it firmly. Size is omitted from some rows. Given values are once, few, many or a class for expanded clones.

TRBJ2-3 | . | TRBV6-1 | few | ASSGTPSLMDTQY
TRBJ2-7 | . | TRBV4-1 | . | ASSQDSGISYEQY
TRBJ2-1 | TRBD2 | TRBV6-2/TRBV6-3 | . | ASSYYPGGRNEQF
TRBJ2-2 | . | TRBV11-3 | . | ASSLDEGSNTGELF
TRBJ1-2 | . | TRBV15 | few | ATSSRGPNYGYT
TRBJ1-2 | TRBD1 | TRBV6-2/TRBV6-3 | few | ASSFRDRGLGYT
TRBJ2-2 | . | TRBV19 | . | ASSSTPRNTGELF
TRBJ2-7 | . | TRBV5-6 | . | ASSATAGYEQY
TRBJ2-7 | . | TRBV20-1 | . | SARRRQYEQY
TRBJ2-7 | TRBD1 | TRBV7-9 | few | ASSLGTGGYNEQY
TRBJ2-5 | TRBD1 | TRBV20-1 | medium-sized | TGGIVQETQY
TRBJ1-1 | . | TRBV2 | . | ASSSQGNTEAF
TRBJ2-1 | . | TRBV28 | . | ASSLVGTVLYNEQF
TRBJ2-7 | TRBD1 | TRBV19 | medium-sized | ASGTGSEQY
TRBJ2-4 | . | TRBV20-1 | few | SASGTSSGKNIQY
TRBJ2-2 | . | TRBV24-1 | few | ATSAGGANTGELF
TRBJ2-2 | . | TRBV10-1 | . | ASSEGASDTGELF
TRBJ2-2 | . | TRBV28 | . | ASSLGRGGNTGELF
TRBJ2-2 | . | TRBV6-1 | . | ASSEATGTLGGELF
TRBJ2-5 | . | TRBV5-8 | few | ASSLYRVETQY
TRBJ1-6 | TRBD1 | TRBV27 | . | ASSGTGAAYNSPLH
TRBJ2-7 | TRBD2 | TRBV20-1 | . | SAPPGLPSEQY
TRBJ2-3 | . | TRBV7-2 | . | ASTAGSTDTQY
TRBJ2-1 | . | TRBV2 | . | ASSDGGGYGEQF
TRBJ2-3 | . | TRBV24-1 | . | ATSGAPSTDTQY
TRBJ1-5 | . | TRBV28 | . | ASSLGGGGQPQH
TRBJ2-2 | . | TRBV18 | few | ASSPDLGAGELF
TRBJ2-1 | TRBD2 | TRBV20-1 | few | SARAWTSGSENEQF
TRBJ1-1 | TRBD1 | TRBV12-3/TRBV12-4 | once | ASSLTGGSVEAF
TRBJ2-7 | . | TRBV2 | . | ASSERGAAYEQY
TRBJ2-7 | . | TRBV18 | once | ASSPHTYEQY
TRBJ2-7 | TRBD1 | TRBV7-3 | . | ASSADRTTIYEQY
TRBJ1-5 | TRBD1 | TRBV6-1 | . | ASSGTFGTGFVQPQH
TRBJ1-5 | TRBD1 | TRBV2 | few | ASSEGTANQPQH
TRBJ2-3 | . | TRBV11-3 | . | ASSVGVGTDTQY
TRBJ2-7 | . | TRBV10-3 | . | AISESGGNSYEQY
TRBJ1-6 | TRBD1 | TRBV7-2 | large | ASSLNRGAPLH
TRBJ2-2 | . | TRBV20-1 | . | SSTLQGTTGELF
TRBJ1-3 | TRBD1 | TRBV12-3/TRBV12-4 | . | ASSTAGQGNSGNTIY
TRBJ1-1 | . | TRBV25-1 | few | ASSESGRAFYTEAF
TRBJ2-3 | . | TRBV20-1 | . | SARDWGSSTDTQY
TRBJ2-1 | TRBD2 | TRBV7-9 | . | ASSPSSGRSHEQF
TRBJ2-5 | . | TRBV20-1 | . | SARGAVSNQETQY
TRBJ1-3 | . | TRBV7-2 | . | ASSLEGSFSGNTIY
TRBJ1-4 | . | TRBV20-1 | medium-sized | SALTGAGEKLF
TRBJ2-3 | TRBD2 | TRBV7-9 | . | ASSFTSSGSGTDTQY